Listed below are T cell receptor beta chains from one sample, sequenced in a study of T-cell memory formation after mild COVID-19. TCRdb used MiXCR to reprocess the 5' RACE reads, holding one entry per CDR3 protein. This table holds about 450,000 distinct CDR3 sequences, about a quarter found once. The sample was PBMCs or a T cell subset sorted from them (not recorded which). The receptor source for this set is an adult woman who had mild COVID-19 (a few samples of this study predate the infection). Cell type and time point are not known. Both conserved end residues are part of each CDR3. A D gene is named only where the DNA matches it firmly. Only part of the rows carry a size: once, few, many, or a class if the clone is expanded.

D: NA; length: 12; size: NA; J: TRBJ1-1; V: TRBV29-1; DNA: TGCAGCGTTGTTGTCATGAACACTGAAGCTTTCTTT; CDR3: CSVVVMNTEAFF
D: NA; length: 14; size: NA; J: TRBJ2-5; V: TRBV28; DNA: TGTGCCAGCAGTAGACAGTCTTATGAAGAGACCCAGTACTTC; CDR3: CASSRQSYEETQYF
D: TRBD2; length: 19; size: few; J: TRBJ2-3; V: TRBV7-2; DNA: TGTGCCAGCAGCTTGCTCTCGGGACTAGCACGACATAGCACAGATACGCAGTATTTT; CDR3: CASSLLSGLARHSTDTQYF
D: TRBD2; length: 14; size: few; J: TRBJ2-5; V: TRBV20-1; DNA: TGCAGTGGGACTAGCGGGAGGTACCAAGAGACCCAGTACTTC; CDR3: CSGTSGRYQETQYF
D: NA; length: 14; size: NA; J: TRBJ1-2; V: TRBV6-5; DNA: TGTGCCAGCAGTTACGGGTGGGGGAGCTATGGCTACACCTTC; CDR3: CASSYGWGSYGYTF
D: NA; length: 13; size: few; J: TRBJ2-2; V: TRBV3-1; DNA: TGTGCCAGCAGCCAAGTCCGTACCGGGGAGCTGTTTTTT; CDR3: CASSQVRTGELFF
D: NA; length: 15; size: NA; J: TRBJ2-1; V: TRBV10-3; DNA: TGTGCCATCAGAGGGGGGGCTAGCGGAGGCAATGAGCAGTTCTTC; CDR3: CAIRGGASGGNEQFF
D: TRBD2; length: 21; size: NA; J: TRBJ2-7; V: TRBV15; DNA: TGTGCCACCAGCAGAGATAGATTTGGTAGCGGGAGGGCCCGTGATGGTTACGAGCAGTACTTC; CDR3: CATSRDRFGSGRARDGYEQYF
D: TRBD2; length: 16; size: NA; J: TRBJ2-3; V: TRBV11-2; DNA: TGTGCCAGCAGCCCGACTAGCGGGAAGATCGCAGATACGCAGTATTTT; CDR3: CASSPTSGKIADTQYF
D: NA; length: 16; size: NA; J: TRBJ2-2; V: TRBV7-8; DNA: TGTGCCAGCAGCTTAGGAGGGAGCTTGGTTACCGGGGAGCTGTTTTTT; CDR3: CASSLGGSLVTGELFF
D: TRBD2; length: 18; size: NA; J: TRBJ2-1; V: TRBV7-2; DNA: TGTGCCAGCAGCCCGCGACTAAGACTAGCGGGAGTAATCGATGAGCAGTTCTTC; CDR3: CASSPRLRLAGVIDEQFF
D: TRBD2; length: 16; size: NA; J: TRBJ2-1; V: TRBV18; DNA: TGTGCCAGCTCACCACCTAGCGGGGGTATTTACAATGAGCAGTTCTTC; CDR3: CASSPPSGGIYNEQFF
D: NA; length: 15; size: NA; J: TRBJ1-5; V: TRBV20-1; DNA: TGCAGTGCTAAAACCGTACTGGCGGGTAATCAGCCCCAGCATTTT; CDR3: CSAKTVLAGNQPQHF
D: NA; length: 14; size: few; J: TRBJ1-2; V: TRBV5-6; DNA: TGTGCCAGCAGCCCCGGTGGCAGATCCTATGGCTACACCTTC; CDR3: CASSPGGRSYGYTF
D: NA; length: 14; size: NA; J: TRBJ2-3; V: TRBV2; DNA: TGTGCCAGCAGTGGAGGCAGGAAAACAGATACGCAGTATTTT; CDR3: CASSGGRKTDTQYF
D: NA; length: 15; size: NA; J: TRBJ2-2; V: TRBV5-1; DNA: TGCGCCAGCAGCGTTGATTTAATGGACACCGGGGAGCTGTTTTTT; CDR3: CASSVDLMDTGELFF
D: TRBD2; length: 17; size: many; J: TRBJ2-1; V: TRBV11-2; DNA: TGTGCCAGCAGCTCCCGGGGTGGCGGGGGCTCCTACAATGAGCAGTTCTTC; CDR3: CASSSRGGGGSYNEQFF
D: TRBD1; length: 14; size: NA; J: TRBJ1-2; V: TRBV5-6; DNA: TGTGCCAGCAGCTTGCTGGACAGGGGTTATGGCTACACCTTC; CDR3: CASSLLDRGYGYTF
D: NA; length: 13; size: NA; J: TRBJ2-3; V: TRBV6-5; DNA: TGTGCCAGCGGTAGCCTCAGCCCAGATACGCAGTATTTT; CDR3: CASGSLSPDTQYF
D: TRBD1; length: 19; size: NA; J: TRBJ2-1; V: TRBV7-9; DNA: TGTGCCAGCAGCTTAGGTTCGGGACAGGGGGCCATAGCCTACAATGAGCAGTTCTTC; CDR3: CASSLGSGQGAIAYNEQFF
D: TRBD2; length: 19; size: NA; J: TRBJ2-7; V: TRBV6-6; DNA: TGTGCCAGCAGTTACACCCTGTTAGCGGGAGGGCCAGCGTCCTACGAGCAGTACTTC; CDR3: CASSYTLLAGGPASYEQYF
D: TRBD2; length: 13; size: NA; J: TRBJ2-7; V: TRBV29-1; DNA: TGCAGCGTTGTGGCGGGAGCGTCCTACGAGCAGTACTTC; CDR3: CSVVAGASYEQYF
D: TRBD1; length: 14; size: few; J: TRBJ2-1; V: TRBV7-6; DNA: TGTGCCAGCAGCACAGGGGAATTCTACAATGAGCAGTTCTTC; CDR3: CASSTGEFYNEQFF
D: NA; length: 13; size: NA; J: TRBJ1-4; V: TRBV29-1; DNA: NA; CDR3: CSVDVAGGSLMFF
D: TRBD1; length: 18; size: NA; J: TRBJ1-3; V: TRBV7-9; DNA: TGTGCCAGCAGCTTAGAGGCAAGGGGACAGCCCTCTGGAAACACCATATATTTT; CDR3: CASSLEARGQPSGNTIYF
D: NA; length: 14; size: NA; J: TRBJ2-5; V: TRBV5-1; DNA: TGCGCCAGCAGCATGAACAGGGTCCAAGAGACCCAGTACTTC; CDR3: CASSMNRVQETQYF
D: NA; length: 14; size: NA; J: TRBJ1-2; V: TRBV30; DNA: TGTGCCTGGAGTCTTTTAACGGGGCTTCTTGGCTACACCTTC; CDR3: CAWSLLTGLLGYTF
D: NA; length: 17; size: NA; J: TRBJ2-1; V: TRBV11-2; DNA: TGTGCCAGCAGCTTACCGCCTGGGGGGGCCCCCTACAATGAGCAGTTCTTC; CDR3: CASSLPPGGAPYNEQFF
D: TRBD1; length: 16; size: many; J: TRBJ2-1; V: TRBV5-5; DNA: TGTGCCAGCAGCTTGTCTTCCGGGACAGGGATCAATGAGCAGTTCTTC; CDR3: CASSLSSGTGINEQFF
D: TRBD2; length: 15; size: NA; J: TRBJ2-7; V: TRBV4-2; DNA: TGTGCCAGCAGCCAAGGGGCTAGCGGGGTGTACGAGCAGTACTTC; CDR3: CASSQGASGVYEQYF
D: NA; length: 13; size: few; J: TRBJ2-1; V: TRBV7-2; DNA: TGTGCCAGCAGCTTGGGGGACTACAATGAGCAGTTCTTC; CDR3: CASSLGDYNEQFF
D: NA; length: 12; size: NA; J: TRBJ2-2; V: TRBV25-1; DNA: TGTGCCAGCAGAGTTCGGAGCGGGGAGCTGTTTTTT; CDR3: CASRVRSGELFF
D: NA; length: 15; size: NA; J: TRBJ1-2; V: TRBV9; DNA: TGTGCCAGCAGCAAAGAAGGGTCAGCTAACTATGGCTACACCTTC; CDR3: CASSKEGSANYGYTF
D: NA; length: 12; size: NA; J: TRBJ1-3; V: TRBV7-9; DNA: TGTGCCAGCAGCTTACGAACGGACACCATATATTTT; CDR3: CASSLRTDTIYF
D: TRBD1; length: 22; size: NA; J: TRBJ2-3; V: TRBV5-1; DNA: TGCGCCAGCAGCTTGGGTCTTTTTCTGATCAAACCGGGACAGACAAGCACAGATACGCAGTATTTT; CDR3: CASSLGLFLIKPGQTSTDTQYF
D: NA; length: 16; size: few; J: TRBJ2-1; V: TRBV15; DNA: TGTGCCACCAGCAGAGATCTTATCGAGTCCTACAATGAGCAGTTCTTC; CDR3: CATSRDLIESYNEQFF
D: TRBD1; length: 14; size: few; J: TRBJ1-2; V: TRBV5-1; DNA: TGCGCCAGCAGCCGACCGGGACAGGGGAATGGCTACACCTTC; CDR3: CASSRPGQGNGYTF
D: TRBD2; length: 14; size: NA; J: TRBJ2-4; V: TRBV7-6; DNA: TGTGCCAGCAGCCTAGGGACTAGCGGGGATATTCAGTACTTC; CDR3: CASSLGTSGDIQYF
D: TRBD1; length: 16; size: NA; J: TRBJ2-3; V: TRBV7-9; DNA: TGTGCCAGCAGCGTCACGGGACAGGGATTCGCAGATACGCAGTATTTT; CDR3: CASSVTGQGFADTQYF
D: NA; length: 13; size: few; J: TRBJ2-7; V: TRBV4-1; DNA: TGCGCCAGCAGCTTGCGGGACCCGCGGGAGCAGTACTTC; CDR3: CASSLRDPREQYF
D: TRBD2; length: 15; size: once; J: TRBJ2-3; V: TRBV19; DNA: TGTGCCAGTAGTGTTACTAGCGGGAGAACAGATACGCAGTATTTT; CDR3: CASSVTSGRTDTQYF
D: TRBD2; length: 14; size: NA; J: TRBJ2-4; V: TRBV20-1; DNA: TGCAGTGCTCCTAGCGGGGGGGCCGAGGACATTCAGTACTTC; CDR3: CSAPSGGAEDIQYF
D: NA; length: 15; size: NA; J: TRBJ2-7; V: TRBV5-1; DNA: TGCGCCAGCAGCTTGTTTCCGGGGAACCCCGACGAGCAGTACTTC; CDR3: CASSLFPGNPDEQYF
D: TRBD1; length: 13; size: NA; J: TRBJ1-2; V: TRBV20-1; DNA: TGCACCACCGTCACCCGACAGGGGCCTGGCTACACCTTC; CDR3: CTTVTRQGPGYTF
D: NA; length: 13; size: few; J: TRBJ2-3; V: TRBV2; DNA: TGTGCCAGCAGTGATAAGAGGGCAGATACGCAGTATTTT; CDR3: CASSDKRADTQYF
D: NA; length: 16; size: NA; J: TRBJ2-1; V: TRBV6-5; DNA: TGTGCCAGCAGTGAGTTACAGGACGCCCGAGGTAATGAGCAGTTCTTC; CDR3: CASSELQDARGNEQFF
D: NA; length: 15; size: few; J: TRBJ2-7; V: TRBV12-3/TRBV12-4; DNA: TGTGCCAGCAGCCCGGATACCCCCGTTATGGGGAAGCAGTACTTC; CDR3: CASSPDTPVMGKQYF
D: NA; length: 12; size: once; J: TRBJ1-1; V: TRBV20-1; DNA: TGCAGTGCTCCGGACACGAACACTGAAGCTTTCTTT; CDR3: CSAPDTNTEAFF
D: TRBD2; length: 16; size: NA; J: TRBJ2-1; V: TRBV7-9; DNA: TGTGCCAGCAGTCTTAGGGGGACTAGCGGGAGTGATGAGCAGTTCTTC; CDR3: CASSLRGTSGSDEQFF
D: TRBD2; length: 13; size: NA; J: TRBJ2-1; V: TRBV29-1; DNA: TGCAGCGTTTGGCTAGCGGGAGGAAATGAGCAGTTCTTC; CDR3: CSVWLAGGNEQFF
D: TRBD1; length: 13; size: few; J: TRBJ1-1; V: TRBV24-1; DNA: TGTGCCACCAGTGAGGGACAGTACACTGAAGCTTTCTTT; CDR3: CATSEGQYTEAFF
D: NA; length: 15; size: NA; J: TRBJ2-1; V: TRBV7-9; DNA: TGTGCCAGCAGCTTAGAGGCAGGGGGGATGAATGAGCAGTTCTTC; CDR3: CASSLEAGGMNEQFF
D: NA; length: 14; size: few; J: TRBJ2-7; V: TRBV9; DNA: TGTGCCAGCAGCGTGGGAACTAGCAACTACGAGCAGTACTTC; CDR3: CASSVGTSNYEQYF
D: TRBD1; length: 14; size: NA; J: TRBJ2-1; V: TRBV27; DNA: TGTGCCAGCAAACAGACAGGGTCCTACAATGAGCAGTTCTTC; CDR3: CASKQTGSYNEQFF
D: NA; length: 14; size: NA; J: TRBJ2-1; V: TRBV2; DNA: TGTGCCAGCCAGGAGGGGGGCTCCTACAATGAGCAGTTCTTC; CDR3: CASQEGGSYNEQFF
D: TRBD1; length: 15; size: NA; J: TRBJ2-1; V: TRBV5-4; DNA: TGTGCCAGCAGACAAGACAGGGATGGAGGCAATGAGCAGTTCTTC; CDR3: CASRQDRDGGNEQFF
D: NA; length: 14; size: NA; J: TRBJ1-2; V: TRBV24-1; DNA: TGTGCCACCAGTGATTTCGACAGGAGCTATGGCTACACCTTC; CDR3: CATSDFDRSYGYTF
D: NA; length: 12; size: NA; J: TRBJ1-2; V: TRBV20-1; DNA: NA; CDR3: CSARVATGSQIF
D: NA; length: 14; size: NA; J: TRBJ2-7; V: TRBV6-6; DNA: TGTGCCAGCAGTTACTCGGAACAGCCCCTCGAGCAGTACTTC; CDR3: CASSYSEQPLEQYF